Below are 9 T cell receptor beta chains sequenced from a single sample in a study of T cells in Graves' hyperthyroidism and ophthalmopathy. The CDR3 regions of TCR beta were amplified from RNA transcripts. HTBI primers drove first-round RT-PCR of the TCR CDR3. From the multiplex PCR reads, TCRdb called clonotypes with MiXCR, one entry per CDR3 protein. The sample includes roughly 500,000 distinct CDR3 sequences, roughly 13% of them seen just once. Sequencing used blood. Receptors originate from a woman in her twenties or thirties with Graves' hyperthyroidism that later progressed to Graves' ophthalmopathy.

The J gene is TRBJ1-5, the V gene TRBV4-1; 9 bases are a match to TRBD1. V was pared by 3 bases and J by 6 bases, with 6 bases of the junction left unmatched. This CDR3 is 15 amino acids long. Germline lookup yields CDR1 MGHRA and CDR2 YSYEKL. CDR3 protein: CASSQGQGNGQPQHF. CDR3 nucleotides: TGCGCCAGCAGCCAGGGACAGGGCAACGGTCAGCCCCAGCATTTT.

This clonotype was recorded at least ten times. The chain joins TRBV11-3 to TRBJ2-1; D gene uncertain. V lost 1 base, J lost 5 bases, and 6 bases lay in between. CDR1 SGHNT and CDR2 YENEEA come from the germline V gene. The CDR3 totals 13 residues. The CDR3 sequence: CASSLVSHNEQFF. Written as DNA, the CDR3 is TGTGCCAGCAGCTTAGTATCCCACAATGAGCAGTTCTTC.

This clonotype was counted at least ten times. The CDR3 region is CASTLRAGTNTGELFF. The CDR3 region has the DNA TGTGCCAGCACCCTACGAGCGGGAACGAACACCGGGGAGCTGTTTTTT. The rearrangement joins TRBV2 to TRBJ2-2; 7 positions match TRBD2. Germline trimming cut 7 bases from V and 0 bases from J; bases unmatched to any gene: 8. The CDR3 covers 16 residues. Germline assignment: CDR1 SNHLY and CDR2 FYNNEI.

The chain joins TRBV20-1 to TRBJ1-2; maybe TRBD1 (5 bases). This CDR3 contains 16 residues. Per the germline V gene, CDR1 is DFQATT and CDR2 is SNEGSKA (reference sequence). Trimming shortened V by 1 base and J by 4 bases, and 19 bases separated the two germline ends. The CDR3 nucleotides are TGCAGTGCTAGAGCAGGCGGGGGTGGCCTAGCCTATGGCTACACCTTC. Translation: CSARAGGGGLAYGYTF.

The CDR3 sequence: CASSFVGGAGNEQFF. The CDR3 nucleotides are TGTGCCAGCAGTTTTGTGGGGGGCGCAGGGAATGAGCAGTTCTTC. J is TRBJ2-1 and V is TRBV28; D could derive from TRBD1 or TRBD2 (6 bases each). Trimming cost V 3 bases and J 7 bases, with 16 bases left between them. The CDR3 is 15 residues long. Germline V gene sequence: CDR1 MDHEN, CDR2 SYDVKM.

This clonotype showed up many times. The V gene is TRBV7-2, the J gene TRBJ1-6; the match to TRBD1 covers 10 bases. V lost 5 bases to trimming and J lost 10 bases; unmatched junction nucleotides: 8. Germline V CDR1 and CDR2: SGHTA, FQGNSA. CDR3 length: 15 residues. In DNA form, the CDR3 reads TGTGCCAGCAGCCTGGGACAGGGGATGGGATCACCCCTCCACTTT. Translating gives CASSLGQGMGSPLHF.

There are many counts of this clonotype. The chain uses TRBV5-6 and TRBJ2-5; no clear D gene. The CDR3 totals 15 residues. The V end lost 2 bases, the J end lost 5 bases, and 16 bases lay between the germline ends. Germline CDR1 is SGHDT and CDR2 is YYEEEE. The CDR3 DNA reads as TGTGCCAGCAGCTTCGCGACAACCCTTGGGGAGACCCAGTACTTC. It codes for CASSFATTLGETQYF.

This clonotype was recorded at least ten times. This chain joins TRBV11-2 and TRBJ1-1; D possibly corresponds to TRBD1 (6 bases). This CDR3 contains 17 residues. Trimming shortened V by 5 bases and J by 0 bases, and 19 bases separated the two germline ends. Germline CDR1 and CDR2: SGHAT and FQNNGV. This CDR3 is CASSPFQQGLMNTEAFF. CDR3 in DNA: TGTGCCAGCAGCCCATTTCAACAGGGACTTATGAACACTGAAGCTTTCTTT.

The table lists this clonotype with many counts. The chain employs TRBV20-1 and TRBJ2-1, with 12 positions matching TRBD2. CDR1 is DFQATT and CDR2 is SNEGSKA in the germline V gene (reference sequence). The CDR3 is made up of 12 amino acids. J gave up 10 bases and V 6 bases, and 4 bases lay outside the gene matches. CDR3 bases: TGCAGTGCCGGACTAGCGGGACCGGAGCAGTTCTTC. Amino acid sequence: CSAGLAGPEQFF.